A selection of T cell receptor beta chains follows, all from one sample in a study of long-term antiretroviral therapy in people with HIV. Libraries were prepared by immunoSEQ multiplex PCR; TCRdb keeps only in-frame clonotypes and omits some of them. The table shows about 21,000 clones, with roughly 85% occurring only once. This specimen was unsorted PBMCs, taken at the start of antiretroviral therapy. The receptors shown here come from a man aged 45-65 years with HIV. CDR3s include the opening cysteine and the closing phenylalanine or tryptophan. D genes are given only for firm matches. Size is stated for part of the rows, as once, few or many counts, or as a class when the clone is expanded.

d_call	clone_size	v_call	j_call	cdr3_aa	cdr3_nt
-	-	TRBV30	TRBJ2-5	CAWSEGGPEVGETQYF	TGTGCCTGGAGCGAGGGGGGGCCGGAGGTAGGGGAGACCCAGTACTTC
-	-	TRBV10-3	TRBJ2-7	CAISAGGPNEQYF	TGTGCCATCAGCGCCGGAGGGCCCAACGAGCAGTACTTC
TRBD2	once	TRBV4-3	TRBJ2-7	CASSQDIRGRAYEQYF	TGCGCCAGCAGCCAAGATATTCGGGGGAGGGCCTACGAGCAGTACTTC
-	-	TRBV6-1	TRBJ2-4	CASSVPGHGEAKNIQYF	TGTGCCAGCAGTGTCCCGGGACACGGTGAGGCCAAAAACATTCAGTACTTC
-	-	TRBV18	TRBJ2-5	CASSPLNHQETQYF	TGTGCCAGCTCACCACTGAACCACCAAGAGACCCAGTACTTC
-	-	TRBV29-1	TRBJ1-4	CSVARGSGKLFF	TGCAGCGTGGCGCGGGGGTCGGGAAAACTGTTTTTT
TRBD2	medium-sized	TRBV5-5	TRBJ2-3	CASSLSGLAGYTDTQYF	TGTGCCAGCAGCTTGTCCGGGCTAGCGGGATACACAGATACGCAGTATTTT
-	-	TRBV6-1	TRBJ1-1	CASSYRQAEAFF	TGTGCCAGCAGTTATCGACAAGCTGAAGCTTTCTTT
-	-	TRBV6-6	TRBJ2-7	CASSYGQGSYEQYF	TGTGCCAGCAGTTATGGCCAGGGATCCTACGAGCAGTACTTC
-	few	TRBV14	TRBJ2-7	CASSQDLGISAYEQYF	TGTGCCAGCAGCCAAGATCTAGGTATATCCGCCTACGAGCAGTACTTC
-	-	TRBV28	TRBJ1-1	CASSSTGTRFEPANAFSNTEAFF	TGTGCCAGCAGTAGTACCGGGACACGGTTTGAACCCGCTAACGCCTTTTCGAACACTGAAGCTTTCTTT
-	-	TRBV5-1	TRBJ2-1	CASSLAQSSLYNEQFF	TGCGCCAGCAGCTTGGCCCAGTCCTCCCTATACAATGAGCAGTTCTTC
TRBD2	-	TRBV28	TRBJ2-7	CASRMTSGTQYF	TGTGCCAGCAGGATGACTAGCGGGACGCAGTACTTC
TRBD1	-	TRBV7-9	TRBJ2-7	CASSFTRDRGSEQYF	TGTGCCAGCAGTTTTACCCGGGACAGGGGGTCCGAGCAGTACTTC
TRBD1	-	TRBV6-6	TRBJ1-4	CASKGGGEKLFF	TGTGCCAGCAAGGGAGGGGGCGAAAAACTGTTTTTT
-	-	TRBV28	TRBJ2-7	CASRLGGSGYEQYF	TGTGCCAGTAGGTTAGGAGGGAGCGGCTACGAGCAGTACTTC
-	few	TRBV7-9	TRBJ1-6	CASSLGPPYNSPLHF	TGTGCCAGCAGCTTAGGACCGCCCTATAATTCACCCCTCCACTTT
-	-	TRBV10-3	TRBJ2-1	CAISESPGTTEQFF	TGTGCCATCAGTGAGTCGCCTGGGACCACTGAGCAGTTCTTC
-	-	TRBV2	TRBJ1-2	CASSAQNYGYTF	TGTGCCAGCAGTGCACAGAACTATGGCTACACCTTC
-	-	TRBV28	TRBJ2-3	CASSTEYGTASRTDTQYF	TGTGCCAGCAGTACCGAATACGGGACTGCCTCTCGCACAGATACGCAGTATTTT
-	-	TRBV7-9	TRBJ2-7	CASSFLDRSYEQYF	TGTGCCAGCAGCTTTCTGGACCGCTCCTACGAGCAGTACTTC
-	-	TRBV10-3	TRBJ1-1	CATGGANTEAFF	TGTGCCACTGGGGGAGCGAACACTGAAGCTTTCTTT
TRBD1	-	TRBV7-2	TRBJ1-4	CASSLSRGLSEKLFF	TGTGCCAGCAGCTTGTCCAGGGGGTTAAGTGAAAAACTGTTTTTT
-	-	TRBV7-2	TRBJ1-5	CASSNTGRDQPQHF	TGTGCCAGCAGCAACACAGGGAGGGATCAGCCCCAGCATTTT
-	-	TRBV30	TRBJ2-5	CAWSGEEEKTQYF	TGTGCCTGGAGTGGGGAGGAGGAAAAGACCCAGTACTTC
-	-	TRBV15	TRBJ2-1	CATSRETYRDLFYEQFF	TGTGCCACCAGCAGAGAAACTTACAGGGATTTATTTTATGAGCAGTTCTTC
-	-	TRBV15	TRBJ2-7	CATSRVPSGRPYEQYF	TGTGCCACCAGCAGAGTTCCCTCCGGCCGCCCCTACGAGCAGTACTTC
-	-	TRBV6-1	TRBJ1-1	CASTERGRATEAFF	TGTGCCAGCACAGAACGAGGGAGGGCCACTGAAGCTTTCTTT
-	-	TRBV7-9	TRBJ1-1	CASSPFGLEAFF	TGTGCCAGCAGCCCCTTCGGACTTGAAGCTTTCTTT
-	-	TRBV6-5	TRBJ2-7	CASSYSVGRYEQYF	TGTGCCAGCAGTTACTCTGTCGGCAGGTACGAGCAGTACTTC
-	-	TRBV5-6	TRBJ1-1	CASSFVWDNMNTEAFF	TGTGCCAGCAGCTTTGTCTGGGATAATATGAACACTGAAGCTTTCTTT
TRBD2	-	TRBV7-9	TRBJ2-1	CASSPTSGGNNEQFF	TGTGCCAGCAGCCCAACTAGCGGGGGAAACAATGAGCAGTTCTTC
-	-	TRBV5-1	TRBJ1-2	CASSLDRAYGYTF	TGCGCCAGCAGCTTGGACAGGGCCTATGGCTACACCTTC
-	-	TRBV7-2	TRBJ2-5	CASSLALQETQYF	TGTGCCAGCAGCTTAGCGTTGCAAGAGACCCAGTACTTC
-	-	TRBV7-2	TRBJ1-4	CASSYPGGHEKLFF	TGTGCCAGCAGCTACCCGGGGGGACACGAAAAACTGTTTTTT
-	-	TRBV7-9	TRBJ1-4	CASSLALSTADEKLFF	TGTGCCAGCAGCTTAGCGCTAAGTACGGCGGACGAAAAACTGTTTTTT
-	-	TRBV15	TRBJ2-5	CATGVSETQYF	TGTGCCACAGGGGTTTCGGAGACCCAGTACTTC
-	-	TRBV5-1	TRBJ2-2	CASSLGPVNTGELFF	TGCGCCAGCAGCTTGGGGCCAGTGAACACCGGGGAGCTGTTTTTT
-	-	TRBV7-9	TRBJ2-3	CASSFDLTADTQYF	TGTGCCAGCAGCTTCGACTTGACTGCAGATACGCAGTATTTT
-	-	TRBV6-5	TRBJ2-7	CASSYRALGKQYF	TGTGCCAGCAGTTACCGGGCCTTGGGGAAGCAGTACTTC
-	-	TRBV21-1	TRBJ1-1	CASSKGQVNTEAFF	TGTGCCAGCAGCAAAGGGCAGGTGAACACTGAAGCTTTCTTT
-	medium-sized	TRBV25-1	TRBJ1-2	CASSGGYGYTF	TGTGCCAGCAGTGGGGGCTATGGCTACACCTTC
-	-	TRBV2	TRBJ2-3	CASSSGLWGTDTQYF	TGTGCCAGCAGCTCGGGACTCTGGGGCACAGATACGCAGTATTTT
-	-	TRBV7-9	TRBJ1-5	CASSLASEGTPQHF	TGTGCCAGCAGCTTAGCCTCCGAGGGGACGCCCCAGCATTTT